The entry below gives a single TCR beta chain sequence along with its context. Its target is unknown. Running of the assay took place at deep level. Profiling relied on immunoSEQ multiplex PCR, and the TCRdb table lists in-frame clones only, not all of them. There are about 2.4 million clones in the sample; under 95% occur only once, and approximately 0.37% lies in the top ten. The data originate from a study of shared clonotypes between healthy human individuals. Study background: A couple of female and a few male donors aged 18 to 49 were enrolled. Findings and caveats of the study: Rarefaction analysis demonstrated incomplete sorted-subset sequencing notwithstanding large depth. Naive CD4 clonotype sharing across several donors was about 5%.

The sequencing sample was made of naive CD4+ T cells from PBMCs. As for subset: CD45RA+ positively selected. The TCR sequence derives from a man between 18 and 35 years old in good health. Some clones in this sample may be carry-over from other donors' samples.

The CDR3 loop is CASSDTSGGNTIYF. The DNA for the CDR3 is TGCGCCAGCAGCGACACCTCCGGCGGAAACACCATATATTTT. The chain links TRBV5-1 to TRBJ1-3; D gene uncertain. The CDR3 is 14 residues long. V dropped 4 bases and J dropped 4 bases, with 12 bases sitting between them. Germline values: CDR1 SGHRS, CDR2 YFSETQ. The full variable domain, completed using reference TRBV5-1 and TRBJ1-3, is KAGVTQTPRYLIKTRGQQVTLSCSPISGHRSVSWYQQTPGQGLQFLFEYFSETQRNKGNFPGRFSGRQFSNSRSEMNVSTLELGDSALYLCASSDTSGGNTIYFGEGSWLTVV.